This TCR beta chain appears in the sequencing data of a study of blood T cells in healthy people across ages. Findings and limits, study-wide: Unsorted PBMC input precluded a conclusive naive versus antigen-experienced comparison. Per million T cells, TCR beta diversity dropped about linearly as age rose.

CDR1 and CDR2 (germline): ENHRY, SYGVKD. This CDR3 comprises 14 residues. Isolation yielded PBMCs, at least 7 million per sample, in every case. A word on this clonotype: The antigen is undetermined.

Together with a sample-barcoded 5' primer, a J-beta primer mix was included in a second PCR lasting roughly 6 to 12 cycles. The authors tagged each cDNA molecule using a template-switch adaptor with 12 random nucleotides. TCRdb passed the 5' RACE reads through MiXCR, listing each CDR3 protein once. Among nearly 1 million distinct CDR3 sequences listed, 51% were seen once. The receptor comes from a woman aged 55 to 70 in good health. This rearrangement joins TRBV10-3 to TRBJ2-5; 12 bases align to TRBD2. The J call may be wrong; the DNA end is better matched by TRBJ2-7. The sequencing sample was made of blood. The CDR3 DNA reads TGTGCCATCAGTGGGACTAGCGGGACTCACGAGCAGTACTTC. Amino acid sequence: CAISGTSGTHEQYF.